This T cell receptor (beta chain) was obtained from a study of early T cells in non-severe SARS-CoV-2 infection. Overall study: Chains from this unsorted whole-blood bulk RNA could not be paired.

A word on this clonotype: An end of the junction differs from the germline gene, which may be a read error.

Using its own MiXCR run on the 5' RACE reads, TCRdb lists one record per CDR3 protein. The profile covers tens of thousands of distinct CDR3 sequences, with approximately 6.1% appearing a single time and less than 25% taken by the ten largest. The length of the CDR3 is 14 residues. Germline V gives CDR1 DFQATT, CDR2 SNEGSKA (reference sequence). This sequence was found in an adult who was a healthcare worker with PCR-confirmed SARS-CoV-2 infection or an uninfected control (not recorded which). This material consisted of whole blood, taken at baseline. The rearrangement joins TRBV20-1 to TRBJ1-2; TRBD1 matches 8 bases. In DNA form, the CDR3 reads TGCGGTGCTAGGGATTCGGGACAGGCCCTCAGCTACACCTTC. Encoded protein: CGARDSGQALSYTF.